The rows below give T cell receptor beta chains drawn from one sample of a study of blood T cell repertoires in COVID-19. Clones were sequenced by immunoSEQ multiplex PCR, and TCRdb holds only the in-frame ones, with some missing. The sample holds fewer than 120,000 clones, 80% to 90% seen once. Sequencing input: peripheral blood. These receptors all stem from an older woman with acute or convalescent COVID-19. CDR3s include the opening cysteine and the closing phenylalanine or tryptophan. Fields, in order: D gene, J gene, clone size, V gene, CDR3 protein, CDR3 DNA. The D gene is left open where the match is weak. Clone size, where shown, is once, few, many, or a class for clones that have expanded.

d_call: -
j_call: TRBJ2-3
clone_size: -
v_call: TRBV2
cdr3_aa: CASGRGTTDTQYF
cdr3_nt: TGTGCCAGCGGTAGAGGAACCACAGATACGCAGTATTTT

d_call: TRBD1
j_call: TRBJ1-1
clone_size: -
v_call: TRBV29-1
cdr3_aa: CSVATGADTEAFF
cdr3_nt: TGCAGCGTCGCTACAGGGGCGGACACTGAAGCTTTCTTT

d_call: -
j_call: TRBJ1-2
clone_size: -
v_call: TRBV4-3
cdr3_aa: CASSLAGGADYGYTF
cdr3_nt: TGCGCCAGCAGCCTAGCTGGAGGGGCCGACTATGGCTACACCTTC

d_call: TRBD2
j_call: TRBJ2-2
clone_size: -
v_call: TRBV10-3
cdr3_aa: CAIKGTSGGANTGELFF
cdr3_nt: TGTGCCATCAAAGGGACTAGCGGGGGGGCTAACACCGGGGAGCTGTTTTTT

d_call: TRBD2
j_call: TRBJ2-5
clone_size: -
v_call: TRBV18
cdr3_aa: CASSPALSGGGETQYF
cdr3_nt: TGTGCCAGCTCACCAGCCCTTAGCGGGGGTGGAGAGACCCAGTACTTC

d_call: TRBD1
j_call: TRBJ1-6
clone_size: once
v_call: TRBV29-1
cdr3_aa: CSVARDSTSPLHF
cdr3_nt: TGCAGCGTTGCCCGGGACAGTACCTCACCCCTCCACTTT

d_call: -
j_call: TRBJ1-2
clone_size: -
v_call: TRBV12-5
cdr3_aa: CASGSASLYGYTF
cdr3_nt: TGTGCTAGTGGTTCCGCCAGTCTCTATGGCTACACCTTC

d_call: TRBD2
j_call: TRBJ2-2
clone_size: -
v_call: TRBV11-3
cdr3_aa: CASSFVILAGDNTGELFF
cdr3_nt: TGTGCCAGCAGCTTCGTCATTCTAGCGGGGGATAACACCGGGGAGCTGTTTTTT

d_call: TRBD1
j_call: TRBJ1-2
clone_size: -
v_call: TRBV14
cdr3_aa: CASSQDYGQGAYGYTF
cdr3_nt: TGTGCCAGCAGCCAAGATTACGGACAGGGGGCCTATGGCTACACCTTC

d_call: -
j_call: TRBJ2-7
clone_size: -
v_call: TRBV30
cdr3_aa: CAWRTRYEQYF
cdr3_nt: TGTGCCTGGAGGACTCGATACGAGCAGTACTTC

d_call: TRBD1
j_call: TRBJ1-5
clone_size: -
v_call: TRBV5-1
cdr3_aa: CASSLRGQGNQPQHF
cdr3_nt: TGCGCCAGCAGCTTGCGGGGACAGGGGAATCAGCCCCAGCATTTT

d_call: TRBD2
j_call: TRBJ2-1
clone_size: -
v_call: TRBV23-1
cdr3_aa: CASSQREETSYNEQFF
cdr3_nt: TGCGCCAGCAGTCAGCGGGAGGAGACCTCCTACAATGAGCAGTTCTTC

d_call: -
j_call: TRBJ2-1
clone_size: -
v_call: TRBV9
cdr3_aa: CASSPSRIFYNEQFF
cdr3_nt: TGTGCCAGCAGCCCTTCTAGAATCTTCTACAATGAGCAGTTCTTC

d_call: TRBD1
j_call: TRBJ1-5
clone_size: -
v_call: TRBV18
cdr3_aa: CASSGTDSNQPQHF
cdr3_nt: TGTGCCAGCTCAGGGACAGATAGCAATCAGCCCCAGCATTTT

d_call: -
j_call: TRBJ1-2
clone_size: few
v_call: TRBV11-3
cdr3_aa: CASRQMRSYGYTF
cdr3_nt: TGTGCCAGCCGTCAAATGCGCTCCTATGGCTACACCTTC

d_call: TRBD1
j_call: TRBJ1-5
clone_size: -
v_call: TRBV5-1
cdr3_aa: CASSFAGQGGQPQHF
cdr3_nt: TGCGCCAGCAGCTTCGCTGGACAGGGAGGTCAGCCCCAGCATTTT

d_call: -
j_call: TRBJ2-3
clone_size: -
v_call: TRBV18
cdr3_aa: CASVRTVNSKDTQYF
cdr3_nt: TGTGCCAGCGTGAGGACAGTCAATTCAAAAGATACGCAGTATTTT

d_call: TRBD2
j_call: TRBJ2-1
clone_size: few
v_call: TRBV10-3
cdr3_aa: CAIQETSSYNEQFF
cdr3_nt: TGTGCCATCCAGGAGACTAGCAGTTACAATGAGCAGTTCTTC

d_call: TRBD1
j_call: TRBJ1-5
clone_size: -
v_call: TRBV7-6
cdr3_aa: CASSLADRALLRLAIQPQHF
cdr3_nt: TGTGCCAGCAGCTTAGCGGACAGGGCCCTCCTTCGGCTAGCAATTCAGCCCCAGCATTTT

d_call: TRBD1
j_call: TRBJ2-5
clone_size: -
v_call: TRBV7-3
cdr3_aa: CASSAGQAWETQYF
cdr3_nt: TGTGCCAGCAGCGCGGGACAGGCCTGGGAGACCCAGTACTTC

d_call: -
j_call: TRBJ2-3
clone_size: -
v_call: TRBV7-2
cdr3_aa: CASSWGTSTDTQYF
cdr3_nt: TGTGCCAGCAGCTGGGGGACAAGCACAGATACGCAGTATTTT

d_call: -
j_call: TRBJ1-2
clone_size: medium-sized
v_call: TRBV7-9
cdr3_aa: CASSGVGVGVYGYTF
cdr3_nt: TGTGCCAGCAGCGGGGTTGGGGTCGGGGTCTATGGCTACACCTTC

d_call: TRBD2
j_call: TRBJ2-3
clone_size: -
v_call: TRBV28
cdr3_aa: CASSTIGRGDTQYF
cdr3_nt: TGTGCCAGCTCGACCATCGGGCGGGGGGATACGCAGTATTTT

d_call: -
j_call: TRBJ2-1
clone_size: -
v_call: TRBV2
cdr3_aa: CASNRAREDEQFF
cdr3_nt: TGTGCCAGCAACAGGGCCAGAGAGGATGAGCAGTTCTTC

d_call: -
j_call: TRBJ2-7
clone_size: -
v_call: TRBV6-5
cdr3_aa: CASSYRLATGHEQYF
cdr3_nt: TGTGCCAGCAGTTACAGACTAGCCACAGGGCACGAGCAGTACTTC

d_call: -
j_call: TRBJ2-5
clone_size: few
v_call: TRBV7-2
cdr3_aa: CASSLGGSGTQYF
cdr3_nt: TGTGCCAGCAGCTTAGGAGGGTCGGGGACCCAGTACTTC

d_call: -
j_call: TRBJ1-2
clone_size: once
v_call: TRBV11-2
cdr3_aa: CASSLGLVDYGYTF
cdr3_nt: TGTGCCAGCAGCTTGGGACTGGTCGACTATGGCTACACCTTC

d_call: -
j_call: TRBJ1-5
clone_size: -
v_call: TRBV5-6
cdr3_aa: CASSYRARGNQPQHF
cdr3_nt: TGTGCCAGCAGCTACCGCGCCCGGGGAAATCAGCCCCAGCATTTT

d_call: -
j_call: TRBJ2-5
clone_size: -
v_call: TRBV25-1
cdr3_aa: CASSEGLTYQETQYF
cdr3_nt: TGTGCCAGCAGTGAAGGACTAACCTACCAAGAGACCCAGTACTTC

d_call: -
j_call: TRBJ2-7
clone_size: -
v_call: TRBV29-1
cdr3_aa: CSVAAGTSSYEQYF
cdr3_nt: TGCAGCGTTGCTGCCGGGACATCTTCCTACGAGCAGTACTTC

d_call: TRBD1
j_call: TRBJ2-2
clone_size: -
v_call: TRBV24-1
cdr3_aa: CATSGGTGRTGELFF
cdr3_nt: TGTGCCACCAGTGGTGGGACAGGGAGGACCGGGGAGCTGTTTTTT

d_call: -
j_call: TRBJ2-1
clone_size: -
v_call: TRBV28
cdr3_aa: CASSLALGETDYNEQFF
cdr3_nt: TGTGCCAGCAGTTTAGCTCTCGGAGAAACGGATTACAATGAGCAGTTCTTC

d_call: -
j_call: TRBJ1-1
clone_size: -
v_call: TRBV2
cdr3_aa: CASSQGGGEAFF
cdr3_nt: TGTGCCAGCAGTCAAGGGGGAGGGGAAGCTTTCTTT

d_call: -
j_call: TRBJ2-4
clone_size: -
v_call: TRBV19
cdr3_aa: CASSTAGLSLAKNIQYF
cdr3_nt: TGTGCCAGTAGTACTGCGGGGCTTTCCCTAGCCAAAAACATTCAGTACTTC

d_call: -
j_call: TRBJ1-1
clone_size: -
v_call: TRBV19
cdr3_aa: CASSIIGDQAFF
cdr3_nt: TGTGCCAGTAGTATAATAGGGGATCAAGCTTTCTTT

d_call: -
j_call: TRBJ1-1
clone_size: -
v_call: TRBV29-1
cdr3_aa: CSVEDRAANTEAFF
cdr3_nt: TGCAGCGTTGAAGATAGAGCGGCAAACACTGAAGCTTTCTTT

d_call: -
j_call: TRBJ1-1
clone_size: -
v_call: TRBV2
cdr3_aa: CASKRAGDTEAFF
cdr3_nt: TGTGCCAGCAAGAGGGCCGGGGACACTGAAGCTTTCTTT